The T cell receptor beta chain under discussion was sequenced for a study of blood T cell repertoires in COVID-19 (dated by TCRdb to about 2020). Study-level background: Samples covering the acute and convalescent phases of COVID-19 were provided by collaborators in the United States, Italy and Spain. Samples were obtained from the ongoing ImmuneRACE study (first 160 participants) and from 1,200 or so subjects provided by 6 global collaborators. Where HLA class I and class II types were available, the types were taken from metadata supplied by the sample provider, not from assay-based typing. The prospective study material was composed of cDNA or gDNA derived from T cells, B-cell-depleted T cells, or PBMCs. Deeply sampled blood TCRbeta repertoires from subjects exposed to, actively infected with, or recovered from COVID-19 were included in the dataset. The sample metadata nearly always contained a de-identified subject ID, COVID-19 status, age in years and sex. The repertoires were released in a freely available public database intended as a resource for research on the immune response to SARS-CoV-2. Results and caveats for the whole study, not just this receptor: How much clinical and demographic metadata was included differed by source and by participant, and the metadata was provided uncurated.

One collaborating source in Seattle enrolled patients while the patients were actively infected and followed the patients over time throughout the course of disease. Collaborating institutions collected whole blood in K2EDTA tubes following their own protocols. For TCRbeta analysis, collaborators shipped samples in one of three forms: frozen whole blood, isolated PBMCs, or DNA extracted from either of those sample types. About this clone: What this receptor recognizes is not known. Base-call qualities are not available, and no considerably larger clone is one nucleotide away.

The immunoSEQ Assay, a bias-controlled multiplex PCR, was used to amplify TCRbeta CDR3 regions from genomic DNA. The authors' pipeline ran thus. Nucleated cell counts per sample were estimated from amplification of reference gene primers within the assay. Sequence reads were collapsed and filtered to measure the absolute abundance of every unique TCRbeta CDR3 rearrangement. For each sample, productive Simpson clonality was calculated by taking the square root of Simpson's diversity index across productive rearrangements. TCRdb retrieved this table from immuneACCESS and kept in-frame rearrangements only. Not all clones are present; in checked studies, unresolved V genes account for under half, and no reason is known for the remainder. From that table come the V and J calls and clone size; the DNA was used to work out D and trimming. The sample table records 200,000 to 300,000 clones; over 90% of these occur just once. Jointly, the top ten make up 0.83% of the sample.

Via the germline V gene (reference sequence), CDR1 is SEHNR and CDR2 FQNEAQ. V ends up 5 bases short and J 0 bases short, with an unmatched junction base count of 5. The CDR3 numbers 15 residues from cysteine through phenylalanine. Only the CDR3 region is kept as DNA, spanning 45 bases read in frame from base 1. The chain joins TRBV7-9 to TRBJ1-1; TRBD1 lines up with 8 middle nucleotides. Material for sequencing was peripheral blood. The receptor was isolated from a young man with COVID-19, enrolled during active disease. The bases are TGTGCCAGCAGCACACAGGGGGGATTGAACACTGAAGCTTTCTTT. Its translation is CASSTQGGLNTEAFF.